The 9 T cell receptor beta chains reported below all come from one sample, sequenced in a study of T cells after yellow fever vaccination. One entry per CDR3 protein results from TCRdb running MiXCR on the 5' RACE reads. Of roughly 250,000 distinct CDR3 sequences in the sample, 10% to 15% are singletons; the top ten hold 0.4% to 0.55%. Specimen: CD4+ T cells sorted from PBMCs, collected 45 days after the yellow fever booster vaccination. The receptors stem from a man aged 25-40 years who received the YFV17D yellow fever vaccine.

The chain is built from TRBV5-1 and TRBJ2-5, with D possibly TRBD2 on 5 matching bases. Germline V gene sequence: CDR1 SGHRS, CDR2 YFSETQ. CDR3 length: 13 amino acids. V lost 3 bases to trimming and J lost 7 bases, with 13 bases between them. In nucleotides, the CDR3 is TGCGCCAGCAGCTCCGACGGGAAAAGGACCCAGTACTTC. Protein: CASSSDGKRTQYF.

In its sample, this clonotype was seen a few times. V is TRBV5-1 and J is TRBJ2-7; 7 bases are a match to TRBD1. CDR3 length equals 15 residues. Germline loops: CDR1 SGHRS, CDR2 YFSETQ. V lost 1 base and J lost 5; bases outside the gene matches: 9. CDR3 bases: TGCGCCAGCAGCTTGTTGGGGCAGGGGGTCCACGAGCAGTACTTC. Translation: CASSLLGQGVHEQYF.

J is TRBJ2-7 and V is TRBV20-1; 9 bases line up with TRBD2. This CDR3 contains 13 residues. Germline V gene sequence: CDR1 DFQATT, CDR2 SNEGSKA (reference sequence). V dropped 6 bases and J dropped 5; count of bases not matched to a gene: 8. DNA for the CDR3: TGCAGTGCAACCGGGACTAGCATCCACGAGCAGTACTTC. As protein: CSATGTSIHEQYF.

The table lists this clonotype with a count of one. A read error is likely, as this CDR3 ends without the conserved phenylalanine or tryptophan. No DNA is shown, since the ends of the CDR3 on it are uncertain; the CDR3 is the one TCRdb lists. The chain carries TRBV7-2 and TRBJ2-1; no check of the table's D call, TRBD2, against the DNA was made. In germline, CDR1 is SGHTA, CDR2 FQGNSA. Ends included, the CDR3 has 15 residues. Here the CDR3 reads CASSLVRDYRRRPII.

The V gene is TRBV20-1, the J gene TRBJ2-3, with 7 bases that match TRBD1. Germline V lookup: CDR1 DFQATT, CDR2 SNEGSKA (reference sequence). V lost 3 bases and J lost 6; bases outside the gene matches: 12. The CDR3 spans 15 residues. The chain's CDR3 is CSASPDRAWEDTQYF. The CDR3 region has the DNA TGCAGTGCTAGCCCAGACAGGGCCTGGGAGGATACGCAGTATTTT.

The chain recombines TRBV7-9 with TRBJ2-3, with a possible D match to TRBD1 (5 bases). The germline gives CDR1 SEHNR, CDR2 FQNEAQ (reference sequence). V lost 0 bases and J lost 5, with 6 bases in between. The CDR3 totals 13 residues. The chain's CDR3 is CASSLAGQDTQYF. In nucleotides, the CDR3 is TGTGCCAGCAGCTTAGCGGGGCAAGATACGCAGTATTTT.

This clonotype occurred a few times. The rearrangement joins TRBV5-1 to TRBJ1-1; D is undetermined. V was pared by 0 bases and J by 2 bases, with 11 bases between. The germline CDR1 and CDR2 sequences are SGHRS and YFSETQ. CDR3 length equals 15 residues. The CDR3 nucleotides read TGCGCCAGCAGCTTGGGGCCGGGGAAAAACACTGAAGCTTTCTTT. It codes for CASSLGPGKNTEAFF.

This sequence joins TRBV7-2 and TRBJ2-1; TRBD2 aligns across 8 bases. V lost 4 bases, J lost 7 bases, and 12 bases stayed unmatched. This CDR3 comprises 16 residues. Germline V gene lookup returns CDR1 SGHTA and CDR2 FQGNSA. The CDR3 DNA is TGTGCCAGCAGCTCTCAGCGGGAGAAGCTTACAAATGAGCAGTTCTTC. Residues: CASSSQREKLTNEQFF.

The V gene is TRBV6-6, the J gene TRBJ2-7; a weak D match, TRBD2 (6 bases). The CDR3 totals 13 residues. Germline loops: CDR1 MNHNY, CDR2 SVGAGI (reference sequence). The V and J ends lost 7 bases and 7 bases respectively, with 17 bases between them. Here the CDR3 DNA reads TGTGCCAGCAAGCGGGTGGGAGCTGGGGAGCAGTACTTC. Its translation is CASKRVGAGEQYF.